The 15 T cell receptor beta chains below all came from one sample that was sequenced in a study of blood T cells in healthy people across ages. The use of a sample-barcoded 5' primer and a J-beta primer mix characterized a second PCR of roughly 6 to 11 cycles. TCRdb reanalysed the 5' RACE reads using MiXCR and keeps one entry per CDR3 protein. The sample lists over a million distinct CDR3 sequences, under 55% occurring once. Material: blood. The receptors here all came from a woman aged 55-75 years in good health.

A few counts support this clonotype. The chain is built from TRBV15 and TRBJ2-3, with 12 bases matching TRBD2. Germline values: CDR1 LNHNV, CDR2 YYDKDF (reference sequence). The V segment lost 0 bases and the J segment 0 bases; nucleotides outside the gene matches: 7. The CDR3 has 19 residues. CDR3 amino acids: CATSRDRTSGMPSTDTQYF. CDR3 in DNA: TGTGCCACCAGCAGAGATCGGACTAGCGGGATGCCTAGCACAGATACGCAGTATTTT.

In regard to this clonotype: A much larger clonotype is one base distant, so this may be a read error. The chain is built from TRBV7-6 and TRBJ2-5, with TRBD2 matching over 9 bases. The CDR3 has 17 amino acids. The germline V gene has CDR1 SGHVS and CDR2 FNYEAQ. J lost 2 bases, V lost 4 bases, and 11 bases had no gene match. The CDR3 reads CASSSWTSEIEQETQYF. In nucleotides, the CDR3 is TGTGCCAGCAGCTCCTGGACTAGCGAGATTGAGCAAGAGACCCAGTACTTC.

This chain connects TRBV4-1 to TRBJ2-3; D is tentatively TRBD1 or TRBD2 (5 bases each). The CDR3 totals 15 residues. V was shortened by 2 bases and J by 2 bases, with 11 bases between the two germline ends. Germline V CDR1 and CDR2: MGHRA, YSYEKL. The chain's CDR3 is CASSQTAGTTDTQYF. The CDR3 nucleotides are TGCGCCAGCAGCCAAACCGCCGGGACCACAGATACGCAGTATTTT.

V usage is TRBV7-2 and J usage is TRBJ2-5; D remains ambiguous. The better agreement between TRBJ2-7 and the DNA end casts doubt on the J call. Per the germline V gene, CDR1 is SGHTA and CDR2 is FQGNSA. This CDR3 has 13 residues. The CDR3 nucleotides read TGTGCCAGCAACTCCTTGGACGCCTACGAGCAGTACTTC. Encoded protein: CASNSLDAYEQYF.

The gene calls are TRBV29-1 and TRBJ2-1; D ambiguous. V lost 5 bases, J lost 8 bases, and 13 bases lay in between. The CDR3 has 12 amino acids. In germline, CDR1 is SQVTM, CDR2 ANQGSEA. CDR3 region: CSVQGNGYEQFF. The CDR3 DNA reads as TGCAGCGTTCAAGGGAATGGATATGAGCAGTTCTTC.

This clonotype came up once. This chain uses TRBV5-1 with TRBJ2-6; D might be TRBD2 (5 bases). Per germline, CDR1 SGHRS and CDR2 YFSETQ. The length of the CDR3 is 15 residues. With 4 bases removed from V and 0 bases from J, the gap between germline ends came to 8 bases. CDR3: CASSGGPSGANVLTF. Here the CDR3 DNA reads TGCGCCAGCAGCGGAGGACCCTCTGGGGCCAACGTCCTGACTTTC. Variable domain in full (rest from reference TRBV5-1 and TRBJ2-6): KAGVTQTPRYLIKTRGQQVTLSCSPISGHRSVSWYQQTPGQGLQFLFEYFSETQRNKGNFPGRFSGRQFSNSRSEMNVSTLELGDSALYLCASSGGPSGANVLTFGAGSRLTVL.

The CDR3 nucleotides read TGTGCCAGCGGATGGGCGGGGGTCTCCTACAATGAGCAGTTCTTC. This gives the protein CASGWAGVSYNEQFF. The chain recombines TRBV12-3 or TRBV12-4 with TRBJ2-1, with 7 bases identical to TRBD2. The V gene end was trimmed by 8 bases and the J gene end by 0 bases; junction bases not matched to a gene: 7. CDR3 length: 15 residues.

There are a few counts of this clonotype. The genes are TRBV4-1 and TRBJ2-7; D ambiguous. Trimming cost V 1 base and J 0 bases, with 10 bases left between them. Germline lookup yields CDR1 MGHRA and CDR2 YSYEKL. This CDR3 has 15 amino acids. The CDR3, as DNA: TGCGCCAGCAGCCAAGGGGTTACAAGCTCCTACGAGCAGTACTTC. Protein sequence: CASSQGVTSSYEQYF.

This chain links TRBV5-1 with TRBJ2-1; D remains unclear. Trimming shortened V by 0 bases and J by 0 bases, and 10 bases separated the two germline ends. This CDR3 has 16 amino acids. Germline V CDR1 and CDR2: SGHRS, YFSETQ. CDR3 nucleotides: TGCGCCAGCAGCTTGGCCTTATTAAGCTCCTACAATGAGCAGTTCTTC. It specifies CASSLALLSSYNEQFF. The whole variable domain, filled in from reference TRBV5-1 and TRBJ2-1, reads KAGVTQTPRYLIKTRGQQVTLSCSPISGHRSVSWYQQTPGQGLQFLFEYFSETQRNKGNFPGRFSGRQFSNSRSEMNVSTLELGDSALYLCASSLALLSSYNEQFFGPGTRLTVL.

This chain connects TRBV20-1 to TRBJ1-1, with D unresolved. Germline CDR1 is DFQATT and CDR2 is SNEGSKA (reference sequence). There are 12 residues in the CDR3. The CDR3 DNA reads TGCAGGGCCTACAGCCTAAACACTGAAGCTTTCTTT. It is translated as CRAYSLNTEAFF.

The J gene is TRBJ2-1, the V gene TRBV7-2, with 9 bases lining up with TRBD1. The ends lost 5 bases at V and 9 bases at J; junction bases unmatched: 5. Germline CDR1 reads SGHTA; CDR2 reads FQGNSA. The CDR3 sequence is 13 residues long. The CDR3 is CASSINRGREQFF. Written as DNA, the CDR3 is TGTGCCAGCAGCATCAACAGGGGGCGTGAGCAGTTCTTC.

The chain joins TRBV24-1 to TRBJ2-1; possible D gene TRBD2, 6 bases. The CDR3 is 11 residues long. V was shortened by 7 bases and J by 7 bases, with 7 bases between the two germline ends. The germline V gene encodes CDR1 KGHDR and CDR2 SFDVKD. The chain's CDR3 is CATRRENEQFF. CDR3 DNA: TGTGCCACCAGGCGGGAAAATGAGCAGTTCTTC.

The chain uses TRBV10-3 and TRBJ2-3, with D possibly TRBD1 on 5 matching bases. Germline CDR1 and CDR2: ENHRY and SYGVKD. V lost 7 bases and J lost 0, with 8 bases in between. The CDR3 is 13 amino acids. The CDR3 DNA follows: TGTGCCATCATGGGGCTAAGCACAGATACGCAGTATTTT. This sequence encodes CAIMGLSTDTQYF.

This clonotype was counted only a few times. The DNA is left out, because the CDR3 cannot be placed on it with certainty; the CDR3 is given as TCRdb lists it. The chain links TRBV10-3 to TRBJ2-5; no check of the table's D call, TRBD1, against the DNA was made. The CDR3 totals 11 residues, both ends included. Germline V gene data show CDR1 as ENHRY and CDR2 as SYGVKD. The CDR3 is CAISTSGEQYF.

The chain employs TRBV20-1 and TRBJ2-3, with TRBD2 matching 7 bases. The J segment lost 0 bases and the V segment lost 4 bases, leaving 4 bases of the junction unmatched. Germline V lookup: CDR1 DFQATT, CDR2 SNEGSKA (reference sequence). The CDR3 extends over 14 amino acids. The CDR3 DNA reads TGCAGTGCTATGCTAGCGGCTAGCACAGATACGCAGTATTTT. This translates into CSAMLAASTDTQYF.